The entry below describes one TCR beta chain. The data were taken from a study of blood T cell repertoires in COVID-19. Cohort allocation depended upon clinical history that participants reported. Trimming stripped 5 bases from V and 9 bases from J, with 14 bases between. The CDR3 has 13 residues. Sequencing used immunoSEQ multiplex PCR; TCRdb keeps in-frame clones, though not all of them. This table holds 200,000 to 250,000 clones, approximately 81% found once. The receptor was isolated from a woman aged 45-65 years with acute COVID-19. V and J are TRBV12-3 or TRBV12-4 and TRBJ2-1, with a tentative D call TRBD2 (5 bases). The sample was PBMCs or T cells enriched from blood (not recorded which). DNA for the CDR3: TGTGCCAGCAGTAAGAGGGAGATCGGTGAGCAGTTCTTC. It specifies CASSKREIGEQFF.